The sequence of this T cell receptor beta chain was determined in a study of post-analysis software for immune sequencing data. Findings and limits, study-wide: Strong co-clustering by F measure linked samples that shared a preparation batch. Relative to controls, patients had a few TRBV segments at higher frequency, with TRBV5-6, TRBV5-1 and TRBV20-1 among these.

Incorporated into the TCR beta cDNA libraries were unique molecular identifiers, which served to reduce PCR and sequencing biases. TCRdb redid the calling of the PCR reads with MiXCR, one entry per CDR3 protein. Of approximately 770,000 distinct CDR3 sequences listed, roughly 46% were seen once; the top ten hold over 4.5%. Germline CDR1 is MNHNS and CDR2 is SASEGT. This CDR3 is 15 amino acids long. With regard to this clonotype: Its antigen remains unknown.

The gene calls are TRBV6-1 and TRBJ2-5; TRBD1 or TRBD2 may be the D gene (5 bases each). Gene TRBJ2-7 matches the end of the DNA better, so the J call may be wrong. The source material was blood. The TCR originated in a girl aged 10-17 years with multiple sclerosis. Written as DNA, the CDR3 is TGTGCCAGCACCCTAGACCGCCAGGGACGGCACGAGCAGTACTTC. This encodes CASTLDRQGRHEQYF.